A selection of T cell receptor beta chains follows, all from one sample in a study of T cell repertoires in cytomegalovirus infection. TCRdb reprocessed the reads via MiXCR and lists one record per CDR3 protein. The sample holds about 310,000 distinct CDR3 sequences, about 17% seen once. The sequenced sample was PBMCs. The receptors originated from a human donor in good health (CMV status not recorded). Some clones in this sample may be carry-over from other donors' samples. The CDR3 runs from the conserved cysteine through the conserved F or W. A D gene is named only where the DNA matches it firmly. Some rows have no size entry. The others give once, few or many, or a class for an expanded clone.

d_call	v_call	j_call	clone_size	cdr3_aa	cdr3_nt
-	TRBV29-1	TRBJ2-2	many	CSVDPSTGELFF	TGCAGCGTTGACCCCAGCACCGGGGAGCTGTTTTTT
-	TRBV11-2	TRBJ1-1	many	CASSHGTASDTEAFF	TGTGCCAGCAGCCATGGGACTGCGTCGGACACTGAAGCTTTCTTT
-	TRBV6-5	TRBJ2-7	few	CASSYSGGKGSYEQYF	TGTGCCAGCAGTTACTCGGGGGGAAAGGGGTCCTACGAGCAGTACTTC
TRBD1	TRBV7-6	TRBJ2-1	few	CASSLAGQGAQNEQFF	TGTGCCAGCAGCTTAGCCGGACAGGGGGCGCAGAATGAGCAGTTCTTC
-	TRBV18	TRBJ1-2	-	CASSQGIYGYTF	TGTGCCAGCTCCCAGGGGATCTATGGCTACACCTTC
-	TRBV12-3/TRBV12-4	TRBJ1-5	many	CASSFSTGNQPQHF	TGTGCCAGCAGTTTTTCCACAGGCAATCAGCCCCAGCATTTT
-	TRBV3-1	TRBJ2-3	-	CASSRPRYTDTQYF	TGTGCCAGCAGTCGACCTAGATACACAGATACGCAGTATTTT
TRBD2	TRBV12-3/TRBV12-4	TRBJ2-1	-	CASSFTLGTSGISSYNEQFF	TGTGCCAGCAGTTTTACCTTAGGGACTAGCGGAATAAGCTCCTACAATGAGCAGTTCTTC
-	TRBV20-1	TRBJ1-2	-	CSARTDAYGYTF	TGCAGTGCACGGACGGACGCGTATGGCTACACCTTC
TRBD2	TRBV18	TRBJ2-7	few	CASSPPGRGPLSEQYF	TGTGCCAGCTCACCACCGGGGAGGGGTCCCCTCTCAGAGCAGTACTTC
TRBD2	TRBV7-2	TRBJ2-1	many	CASSSPTSGSSYNEQFF	TGTGCCAGCAGCTCCCCGACTAGCGGTAGCTCCTACAATGAGCAGTTCTTC
-	TRBV19	TRBJ2-6	-	CASSPDDSPFSGANVLTF	TGTGCCAGTAGTCCGGATGACAGTCCCTTCTCTGGGGCCAACGTCCTGACTTTC
-	TRBV20-1	TRBJ2-3	-	CSARPPPASDTQYF	TGCAGTGCTAGACCCCCTCCGGCTAGCGATACGCAGTATTTT
-	TRBV7-2	TRBJ2-1	few	CASSLVGNGANEQFF	TGTGCCAGCAGCTTAGTCGGGAATGGGGCCAATGAGCAGTTCTTC
-	TRBV20-1	TRBJ1-3	few	CSANNKNSGNTIYF	TGCAGTGCTAATAACAAGAACTCTGGAAACACCATATATTTT
-	TRBV7-2	TRBJ1-3	many	CASSLQGTVSGNTIYF	TGTGCCAGCAGCTTACAGGGGACGGTCTCTGGAAACACCATATATTTT
-	TRBV20-1	TRBJ2-1	few	CSARVGSTSEQFF	TGCAGTGCTAGAGTAGGCTCCACCTCTGAGCAGTTCTTC
-	TRBV20-1	TRBJ1-5	-	CSARSGDSNQPQHF	TGCAGTGCTAGGTCAGGGGATAGCAATCAGCCCCAGCATTTT
-	TRBV12-3/TRBV12-4	TRBJ2-1	-	CASSRQRNNEQFF	TGTGCCAGCAGCAGACAGAGGAACAATGAGCAGTTCTTC
TRBD2	TRBV11-3	TRBJ2-3	-	CASSLGGSAGGTDTQYF	TGTGCCAGCAGCTTAGGGGGGTCAGCGGGGGGCACAGATACGCAGTATTTT
-	TRBV11-1	TRBJ2-3	-	CASSPFSHGYRSPASTDTQYF	TGTGCCAGCAGCCCATTTAGCCATGGGTACAGATCCCCGGCCAGCACAGATACGCAGTATTTT
TRBD2	TRBV20-1	TRBJ2-1	few	CSARKTSGENNEQFF	TGCAGTGCTAGAAAGACTAGCGGGGAGAACAATGAGCAGTTCTTC
TRBD2	TRBV2	TRBJ2-3	-	CAISGGGGDTQYF	TGTGCCATCTCGGGGGGGGGAGGGGATACGCAGTATTTT
-	TRBV27	TRBJ2-6	-	CASTSGGDGANVLTF	TGTGCCAGCACCTCCGGCGGTGACGGGGCCAACGTCCTGACTTTC
-	TRBV7-8	TRBJ2-4	-	CASSSVKGGMDIQYF	TGTGCCAGCAGCTCGGTTAAGGGAGGCATGGACATTCAGTACTTC
TRBD2	TRBV19	TRBJ2-5	many	CASRQRGGETQYF	TGTGCCAGTAGGCAACGGGGAGGGGAGACCCAGTACTTC
TRBD1	TRBV5-1	TRBJ1-5	-	CASSFQGEANQPQHF	TGCGCCAGCAGCTTCCAGGGGGAGGCAAATCAGCCCCAGCATTTT
-	TRBV7-2	TRBJ1-5	many	CASSGWNQPQHF	TGTGCCAGCAGCGGATGGAATCAGCCCCAGCATTTT
-	TRBV20-1	TRBJ1-1	-	CSASLARGGTEAFF	TGCAGTGCTAGTCTGGCCAGGGGAGGCACTGAAGCTTTCTTT
TRBD1	TRBV4-1	TRBJ1-3	-	CASSQWDSFGNTIYF	TGCGCCAGCAGCCAATGGGACAGCTTTGGAAACACCATATATTTT
TRBD2	TRBV20-1	TRBJ2-5	-	CSARPPGLAGGTQYF	TGCAGTGCTAGACCTCCGGGACTAGCGGGGGGGACCCAGTACTTC
-	TRBV5-1	TRBJ2-5	few	CASSVSPGILETQYF	TGCGCCAGCAGCGTAAGCCCAGGGATTCTAGAGACCCAGTACTTC
-	TRBV27	TRBJ2-7	-	CASSLTADSYEQYF	TGTGCCAGCAGTTTAACGGCAGATTCCTACGAGCAGTACTTC
TRBD1	TRBV20-1	TRBJ1-4	-	CSAAGGGAVGEKLFF	TGCAGTGCCGCAGGGGGTGGGGCGGTCGGTGAAAAACTGTTTTTT
TRBD1	TRBV7-2	TRBJ2-7	many	CASSVTGGNEQYF	TGTGCCAGCAGCGTAACAGGGGGCAACGAGCAGTACTTC
TRBD2	TRBV28	TRBJ2-2	-	CAVGRRIAGLNTGELFF	TGTGCTGTCGGCCGTAGGATAGCGGGGCTTAACACCGGGGAGCTGTTTTTT
-	TRBV4-1	TRBJ1-1	many	CASSQVSLNTEAFF	TGCGCCAGCAGCCAAGTGTCGCTTAACACTGAAGCTTTCTTT
-	TRBV29-1	TRBJ1-1	-	CSVEDLGTREAFF	TGCAGCGTTGAAGATCTAGGGACAAGAGAAGCTTTCTTT
TRBD1	TRBV20-1	TRBJ2-5	-	CSAEWTGRLETQYF	TGCAGTGCCGAATGGACAGGGCGATTAGAGACCCAGTACTTC
TRBD1	TRBV28	TRBJ2-7	-	CASSSPLRDRGPYEQYF	TGTGCCAGCAGTTCCCCCCTAAGAGACAGGGGGCCCTACGAGCAGTACTTC
TRBD2	TRBV20-1	TRBJ2-3	-	CSARGTSGSDTQYF	TGCAGTGCACGGGGGACTAGCGGTTCAGATACGCAGTATTTT
-	TRBV7-2	TRBJ1-2	many	CASSFGMAANYGYTF	TGTGCCAGCAGCTTTGGTATGGCGGCTAACTATGGCTACACCTTC
TRBD2	TRBV2	TRBJ2-2	-	CASSGLAGATGELFF	TGTGCCAGCAGTGGTCTAGCGGGGGCCACCGGGGAGCTGTTTTTT
-	TRBV6-5	TRBJ1-2	-	CASSYDRKNHGYTF	TGTGCCAGCAGTTACGACAGGAAAAACCATGGCTACACCTTC
-	TRBV4-2	TRBJ2-3	-	CASSQAGQSTDTQYF	TGTGCCAGCAGCCAAGCCGGACAGAGCACAGATACGCAGTATTTT
-	TRBV4-2	TRBJ1-3	few	CASSQQWGAGNTIYF	TGTGCCAGCAGCCAGCAGTGGGGAGCTGGAAACACCATATATTTT
-	TRBV6-5	TRBJ2-3	-	CASRPQYVGTQYF	TGTGCCAGCCGACCCCAGTATGTCGGTACGCAGTATTTT
TRBD2	TRBV28	TRBJ2-7	few	CASSFKGTSLTYEQYF	TGTGCCAGCAGTTTCAAGGGGACTAGTCTGACCTACGAGCAGTACTTC
-	TRBV11-1	TRBJ2-6	-	CASSLEAASSGANVLTF	TGTGCCAGCAGCTTAGAGGCGGCTTCCTCTGGGGCCAACGTCCTGACTTTC
-	TRBV20-1	TRBJ2-7	few	CSARVLTTYEQYF	TGCAGTGCTAGAGTGCTAACGACCTACGAGCAGTACTTC
TRBD2	TRBV5-1	TRBJ2-3	many	CASRPGLAGETQYF	TGCGCCAGCAGACCCGGACTAGCGGGGGAGACGCAGTATTTT
-	TRBV5-1	TRBJ1-1	-	CASGVGGKNTEAFF	TGCGCCAGCGGAGTGGGGGGGAAGAACACTGAAGCTTTCTTT
-	TRBV12-3/TRBV12-4	TRBJ2-2	-	CASSQGLSVGELFF	TGTGCCAGCAGTCAGGGACTTTCCGTCGGTGAGCTGTTTTTT